The 5 T cell receptor beta chains in this list originate from one sample, sequenced in a study of blood T cell repertoires in COVID-19. Data came from immunoSEQ multiplex PCR; TCRdb stores just in-frame clones and leaves some out. This sample carries over 200,000 clones, less than 90% of them seen once, and the ten largest clones take roughly 18%. The sample taken for sequencing was peripheral blood. The receptors were sampled from a woman aged 80 or older with active or convalescent COVID-19.

This chain links TRBV7-8 with TRBJ2-3; D might be TRBD1 (6 bases). The CDR3 is made up of 16 amino acids. Looked up from germline, CDR1 is SGHVS and CDR2 is FQNEAQ. V lost 5 bases and J 1 base, leaving 16 bases between the germline ends. CDR3: CASSIQGGRGTDTQYF. DNA for the CDR3: TGTGCCAGCAGCATACAAGGGGGTCGGGGCACAGATACGCAGTATTTT. Using reference TRBV7-8 and TRBJ2-3 for the parts outside the CDR3, the full variable domain is GAGVSQSPRYKVAKRGQDVALRCDPISGHVSLFWYQQALGQGPEFLTYFQNEAQLDKSGLPSDRFFAERPEGSVSTLKIQRTQQEDSAVYLCASSIQGGRGTDTQYFGPGTRLTVL.

This clone was seen only a few times. The V gene is TRBV7-9, the J gene TRBJ2-7, with D possibly TRBD2 on 6 matching bases. Trimming stripped 5 bases from V and 3 bases from J, with 11 bases between. The V gene's germline CDR1 is SEHNR and CDR2 FQNEAQ (reference sequence). The CDR3 is made up of 13 amino acids. The CDR3, as DNA: TGTGCCAGCAGCCGAGGGACTGGCTACGAGCAGTACTTC. This codes for CASSRGTGYEQYF. Full variable domain (outside the CDR3, taken from reference TRBV7-9 and TRBJ2-7): DTGVSQNPRHKITKRGQNVTFRCDPISEHNRLYWYRQTLGQGPEFLTYFQNEAQLEKSRLLSDRFSAERPKGSFSTLEIQRTEQGDSAMYLCASSRGTGYEQYFGPGTRLTVT.

The chain combines TRBV29-1 with TRBJ2-7; 9 bases agree with TRBD1. Per germline, CDR1 SQVTM and CDR2 ANQGSEA. Germline trimming cut 7 bases from V and 3 bases from J; bases unmatched to any gene: 10. CDR3 size: 14 residues. The CDR3 nucleotides are TGCAGCGCCAGAACTCCGGGACAGGGCTACGAGCAGTACTTC. It is translated as CSARTPGQGYEQYF.

The rearrangement joins TRBV4-1 to TRBJ1-2, with 8 bases that match TRBD1. This CDR3 is built from 16 residues. Germline V gene sequence: CDR1 MGHRA, CDR2 YSYEKL. V was clipped by 1 base and J by 3 bases; unmatched bases: 7. Here the CDR3 DNA reads TGCGCCAGCAGCCAAGCATCAGGGGGCGTGTACTATGGCTACACCTTC. Amino acid sequence: CASSQASGGVYYGYTF.

This chain links TRBV9 with TRBJ2-2; D gene unclear. The germline V gene encodes CDR1 SGDLS and CDR2 YYNGEE. The CDR3 is 14 residues long. V dropped 0 bases and J dropped 4 bases, with 7 bases sitting between them. This chain's CDR3 is CASSVDPRTGELFF. The CDR3 bases are TGTGCCAGCAGCGTAGATCCCCGCACCGGGGAGCTGTTTTTT.